This is a list of T cell receptor beta chains from one sample in a study of T cell responses to AZD1222 COVID-19 vaccine. Using immunoSEQ multiplex PCR, the repertoire was profiled, and TCRdb retains in-frame clones only, with some absent. The table shows approximately 110,000 clones, with approximately 84% occurring only once. The sample in question was peripheral blood, obtained on day 0 of AZD1222 vaccination. The origin of the receptors is an adult in good health. Each CDR3 is given with its conserved first and last residue. D genes are given only for firm matches. Clone size is given for some rows only: seen once, a few or many times, or a class if the clone is expanded.

v_call	d_call	cdr3_length	clone_size	j_call	cdr3_nt	cdr3_aa
TRBV27	NA	13	few	TRBJ2-3	TGTGCCAGCAGTTTAGGTGACACAGATACGCAGTATTTT	CASSLGDTDTQYF
TRBV28	TRBD1	14	once	TRBJ1-2	TGTGCCAGCAGTCGACAGGGACTCAACTATGGCTACACCTTC	CASSRQGLNYGYTF
TRBV6-5	TRBD1	14	NA	TRBJ1-1	TGTGCCACCCTGGACAGGGGGAGGAACACTGAAGCTTTCTTT	CATLDRGRNTEAFF
TRBV6-5	NA	13	NA	TRBJ1-4	TGTGCCAGCAGCGATACCCCGAGGGAAAAACTGTTTTTT	CASSDTPREKLFF
TRBV6-5	NA	14	NA	TRBJ1-3	TGTGCCAGCACAACGGGGTACTCTGGAAACACCATATATTTT	CASTTGYSGNTIYF
TRBV19	NA	13	NA	TRBJ2-3	TGTGCCAGTAGCAACAGGATCACAGATACGCAGTATTTT	CASSNRITDTQYF
TRBV11-2	NA	19	NA	TRBJ2-1	TGTGCCAGCAGATCTACCCAGGCGCTAGTCGTTTTCTCCTACAATGAGCAGTTCTTC	CASRSTQALVVFSYNEQFF
TRBV19	TRBD1	14	many	TRBJ1-2	TGTGCCAGTAGTATCCAAACAGGGGGCTATGGCTACACCTTC	CASSIQTGGYGYTF
TRBV21-1	NA	17	NA	TRBJ2-1	TGTGCCAGCAGCTCGCCCCAGTGGCAGGGGCACGCCAATGAGCAGTTCTTC	CASSSPQWQGHANEQFF
TRBV6-2/TRBV6-3	TRBD1	15	NA	TRBJ1-5	TGTGCCAGCAGTTACGGGACAGGGACAAATCAGCCCCAGCATTTT	CASSYGTGTNQPQHF
TRBV29-1	NA	13	NA	TRBJ1-1	TGCAGCGTTCAGTCGACAGTGAACACTGAAGCTTTCTTT	CSVQSTVNTEAFF
TRBV19	NA	16	NA	TRBJ1-5	TGTGCCAGTACCCTGGGGGGTATTGTAGCAGCTCAGCCCCAGCATTTT	CASTLGGIVAAQPQHF
TRBV4-2	TRBD2	19	NA	TRBJ2-3	TGTGCCAGCAGCCAAGATATCCTAGCGGGGGGTAGGGGAACAGATACGCAGTATTTT	CASSQDILAGGRGTDTQYF
TRBV7-2	NA	13	NA	TRBJ2-3	TGTGCCAGCAGCCCAGAGGTCCGAGATACGCAGTATTTT	CASSPEVRDTQYF
TRBV19	NA	14	NA	TRBJ2-5	TGTGCCAGTAGTGCCTCAGTCTTGGGAGAGACCCAGTACTTC	CASSASVLGETQYF
TRBV4-2	NA	15	NA	TRBJ2-5	TGTGCCAGCAGCCAAGATTTTCAGGGACAAGAGACCCAGTACTTC	CASSQDFQGQETQYF